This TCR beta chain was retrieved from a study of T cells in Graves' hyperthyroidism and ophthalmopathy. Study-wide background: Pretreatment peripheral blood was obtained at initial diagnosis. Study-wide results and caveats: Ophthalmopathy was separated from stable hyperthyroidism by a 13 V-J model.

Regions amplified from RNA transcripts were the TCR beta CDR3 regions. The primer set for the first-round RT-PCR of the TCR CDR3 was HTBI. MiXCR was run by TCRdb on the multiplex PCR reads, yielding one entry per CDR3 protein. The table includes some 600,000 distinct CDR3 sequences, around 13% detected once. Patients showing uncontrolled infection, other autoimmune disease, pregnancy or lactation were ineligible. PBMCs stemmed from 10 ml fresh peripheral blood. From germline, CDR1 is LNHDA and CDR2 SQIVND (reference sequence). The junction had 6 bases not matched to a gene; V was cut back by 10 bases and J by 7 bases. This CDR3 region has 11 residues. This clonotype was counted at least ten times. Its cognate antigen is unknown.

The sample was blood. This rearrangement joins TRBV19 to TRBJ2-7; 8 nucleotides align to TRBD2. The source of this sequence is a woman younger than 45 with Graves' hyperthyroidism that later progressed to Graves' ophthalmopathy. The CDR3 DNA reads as TGTGCCACTTTAGCGGGATGGGAGCAGTACTTC. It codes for CATLAGWEQYF.